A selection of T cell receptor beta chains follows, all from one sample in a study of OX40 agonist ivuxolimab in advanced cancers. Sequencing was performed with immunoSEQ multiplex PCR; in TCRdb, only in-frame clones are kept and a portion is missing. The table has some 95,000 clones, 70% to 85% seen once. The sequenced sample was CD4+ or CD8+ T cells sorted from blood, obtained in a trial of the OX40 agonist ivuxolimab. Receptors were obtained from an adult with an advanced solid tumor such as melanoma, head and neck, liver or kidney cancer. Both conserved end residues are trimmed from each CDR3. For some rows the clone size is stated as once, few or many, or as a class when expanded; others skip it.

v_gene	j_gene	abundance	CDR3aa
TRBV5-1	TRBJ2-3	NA	ASSLGSHRGQDTQY
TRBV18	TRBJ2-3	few	ASSRGQVLTDTQY
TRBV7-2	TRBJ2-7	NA	ASSPRGVYEQY
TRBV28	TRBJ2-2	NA	ASRGLYFTGELF
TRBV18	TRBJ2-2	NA	ASSPRHPRGELF
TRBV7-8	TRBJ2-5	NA	ASSLGVQETQY
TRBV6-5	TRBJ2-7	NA	AGNRDRAYEQY
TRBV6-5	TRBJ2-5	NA	ASSYVGGQETQY
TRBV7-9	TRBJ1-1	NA	ASSLIGGRTEAF
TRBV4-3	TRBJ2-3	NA	ASSPRQGGPNTQY
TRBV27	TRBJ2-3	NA	ASSPTRSTDTQY
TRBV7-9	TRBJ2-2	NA	ARDRGNTGELF
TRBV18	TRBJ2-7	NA	ASSPGRPTDEQY
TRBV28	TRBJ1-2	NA	ASSPGQRYGYT
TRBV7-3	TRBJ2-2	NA	ASSAGTGGTGELF